The entry that follows covers one TCR beta chain sequence. Antigen unknown. Per sorted-subset replicate PCR, input was approximately 0.2 ug DNA, representing tens of thousands of T cell genomes. Generated by immunoSEQ multiplex PCR, the TCRdb table keeps only in-frame clones and is missing some. The sample lists some 680,000 clones, about three quarters occurring once. These data originate in a study of shared clonotypes between healthy human individuals. At the level of the study: Each donor's CD8 memory used one plate, CD8 naive two, each CD4 subset three. Findings and limits, study-wide: Sequencing depth was a factor that was expected to affect clonotype sharing among donors.

Partitioning of CD4+ cells yielded a CD45RA+ naive subset and a CD45RA-negative memory subset. The receptor was isolated from a woman between 25 and 40 years old in good health. The specimen sequenced was memory CD4+ T cells sorted from blood. The subset is: CD45RA-negative fraction.

For the CDR3, the DNA is TGTGCCAGCAGTGTTCAACAGCAGAACACTGAAGCTTTCTTT. It codes for CASSVQQQNTEAFF. The chain recombines TRBV6-1 with TRBJ1-1; D is unclear. Germline-derived CDR1 and CDR2 are MNHNS and SASEGT. V was trimmed by 4 bases and J by 1 base, leaving 10 bases between them. The CDR3 covers 14 residues.